The 32 T cell receptor beta chains given below trace back to one sample, sequenced in a study of regulatory T cells in long-lasting Graves disease. Time point: newly diagnosed GD, antithyroid drugs for less than 3 months. PBMCs provided the RNA from which the TCR library was made. Researchers made TCR beta libraries by using iRepertoire HTBI primers and running Arm-PCR on CDR3 regions. TCRdb re-called the multiplex PCR reads with MiXCR, one entry per CDR3 protein. This sample has about 330,000 distinct CDR3 sequences; 15% to 20% occur once, and the top ten carry around 20%. This same sample was also taken into another study, of T cells in Graves' hyperthyroidism and ophthalmopathy.

The sample was peripheral blood mononuclear cells (PBMCs), taken at new diagnosis, from a patient treated with antithyroid drugs. The receptors were sampled from a young woman with Graves disease.

The table lists this clonotype with many counts. Mismatch with germline at one junction end may stem from a read error. V usage is TRBV7-7 and J usage is TRBJ2-5; 7 positions agree with TRBD2. The CDR3 runs 15 residues. Germline CDR1 SSHAT, CDR2 FNYEAQ (reference sequence). CDR3: CASSLIAGDRGAQYF. CDR3 bases: TGTGCTAGCAGCTTAATCGCGGGGGACCGTGGGGCCCAGTACTTC.

In this sample, this clonotype turned up a few times. V is TRBV6-4 and J is TRBJ2-1; no clear D gene. The germline CDR1 and CDR2 sequences are MRHNA and SNTAGT. CDR3 length equals 14 residues. Trimming removed 3 bases at V and 6 bases at J, with 12 bases between. In DNA form, the CDR3 reads TGTGCCAGCAGTGAAGGTGAAGGAGCCAATGAGCAGTTCTTC. It yields the protein CASSEGEGANEQFF.

This clonotype was counted ten times or more. The chain couples TRBV11-3 to TRBJ2-3; 10 bases match TRBD2. The CDR3 loop spans 14 amino acids. J was trimmed by 5 bases and V by 1 base; bases with no gene match: 0. Germline CDR1 is SGHNT and CDR2 is YENEEA. CDR3 in DNA: TGTGCCAGCAGCTTAGGACTAGCGGGAGATACGCAGTATTTT. This codes for CASSLGLAGDTQYF.

The sample holds many counts of this clonotype. V usage is TRBV3-1 and J usage is TRBJ2-7; no definite D call. CDR1 LGHDT and CDR2 YNNKEL come from the germline V gene (reference sequence). V was pared by 3 bases and J by 3 bases, with 18 bases between. CDR3 length: 16 residues. CDR3 sequence: CASSHNWVGLYYEQYF. DNA for the CDR3: TGTGCCAGCAGCCACAATTGGGTTGGCCTTTACTACGAGCAGTACTTC.

This rearrangement joins TRBV6-1 to TRBJ1-5, with D perhaps matching TRBD1 (5 bases). V was shortened by 8 bases and J by 1 base, with 12 bases between the two germline ends. This CDR3 is built from 14 residues. CDR1 and CDR2 from the germline V gene are MNHNS and SASEGT. CDR3 nucleotides: TGTGCCAGCCGGGGGGTCCTCAGCAATCAGCCCCAGCATTTT. The encoded protein is CASRGVLSNQPQHF.

This chain connects TRBV7-9 to TRBJ2-3, with TRBD2 matching over 8 bases. The DNA end lines up better with TRBJ2-5; the J call may be wrong. The V gene's germline CDR1 is SEHNR and CDR2 FQNEAQ (reference sequence). The CDR3 consists of 14 residues. CDR3 sequence (DNA): TGTGCCAGCAGCCCCCCGGGGGGGCGCGGGACCCAGTACTTC. Translating it yields CASSPPGGRGTQYF.

With regard to this clonotype: A much larger clone sits a single nucleotide away, making a read error possible. The chain employs TRBV3-1 and TRBJ2-5; 11 positions match TRBD2. This CDR3 has 16 residues. CDR1 LGHDT and CDR2 YNNKEL come from the germline V gene (reference sequence). CDR3 sequence reads: CASSYGASGGPETRYF. The CDR3 coding sequence is TGTGCCAGCAGTTACGGTGCTAGCGGGGGGCCAGAGACCCGGTACTTC.

This clonotype was detected only a few times. The chain uses TRBV27 and TRBJ2-2, with 7 bases matching TRBD2. Germline CDR1 is MNHEY and CDR2 is SMNVEV (reference sequence). V dropped 7 bases and J dropped 6; count of bases not matched to a gene: 11. The CDR3 runs to 15 residues. Written as DNA, the CDR3 is TGTGCCAGCAACCGACTAGCAGCTGGGCCCGGGGAGCTGTTTTTT. Amino acid sequence: CASNRLAAGPGELFF.

This clonotype has a count of ten or more. This chain uses TRBV20-1 with TRBJ1-2, with D uncertain. V lost 3 bases and J 3 bases, leaving 8 bases between the germline ends. The CDR3 length is 12 residues. The germline V gene has CDR1 DFQATT and CDR2 SNEGSKA (reference sequence). Here the CDR3 DNA reads TGCAGTGCTAGTTGGTCGGACTATGGCTACACCTTC. Its translation: CSASWSDYGYTF.

A remark on this clonotype: Possible read error: a much larger clone is one base away. The chain recombines TRBV11-2 with TRBJ2-3; D is undetermined. Germline V gene lookup returns CDR1 SGHAT and CDR2 FQNNGV. V was shortened by 0 bases and J by 4 bases, with 17 bases between the two germline ends. There are 17 residues in the CDR3. CDR3 nucleotides: TGTGCCAGCAGCTTAGAGGTGGGAAGTTCAGGAGCAGATACGCAGTATTTT. Protein sequence: CASSLEVGSSGADTQYF.

This clonotype was detected ten times or more. The gene calls are TRBV4-1 and TRBJ2-1, with unresolved D. V shed 3 bases and J shed 7 bases, with 13 bases lying between them. This CDR3 is built from 14 residues. Germline values: CDR1 MGHRA, CDR2 YSYEKL. The CDR3 DNA reads TGCGCCAGCAGCCACGCTAGTCCTGGGAATGAGCAGTTCTTC. Translation: CASSHASPGNEQFF.

The V call is TRBV6-1, the J call TRBJ2-3; D might be TRBD1 (6 bases). V lost 7 bases, J lost 2 bases, and 16 bases lay in between. Per germline, CDR1 MNHNS and CDR2 SASEGT. The CDR3 totals 15 residues. The CDR3 reads CASTRGDINTDTQYF. Written as DNA, the CDR3 is TGTGCCAGCACGAGAGGGGACATCAACACAGATACGCAGTATTTT.

This clonotype came up many times. This sequence joins TRBV28 and TRBJ2-5, with 10 bases aligning to TRBD2. This CDR3 comprises 16 residues. Unmatched junction bases numbered 7, after V lost 1 base and J lost 5 bases. CDR1 is MDHEN and CDR2 is SYDVKM in the germline V gene. CDR3 loop: CASSLFLAGGLETQYF. The CDR3 DNA reads TGTGCCAGCAGTTTATTCTTAGCGGGGGGCCTGGAGACCCAGTACTTC.

This clonotype has a count of ten or more. V usage is TRBV5-1 and J usage is TRBJ2-2; weak D call: TRBD1 (6 bases). The CDR3 consists of 16 residues. The germline V gene encodes CDR1 SGHRS and CDR2 YFSETQ. V was clipped by 0 bases and J by 1 base, with 10 bases between them. The CDR3 DNA reads as TGCGCCAGCAGCTTGGAGTCAGGGGTGAACACCGGGGAGCTGTTTTTT. Its translation: CASSLESGVNTGELFF.

This clonotype came up many times. The chain employs TRBV18 and TRBJ2-7, with D uncertain. The length of the CDR3 is 14 residues. Germline assignment: CDR1 KGHSH and CDR2 LQKENI. With 1 base removed from V and 1 base from J, the gap between germline ends came to 8 bases. As DNA, the CDR3 is TGTGCCAGCTCACCACTTGCAGTTTCCTACGAGCAGTACTTC. It translates to CASSPLAVSYEQYF.

This clonotype was picked up many times. This chain links TRBV12-3 or TRBV12-4 with TRBJ1-2, with D possibly TRBD1 on 5 matching bases. CDR3 length equals 12 residues. Trimming removed 6 bases from V and 4 bases from J, with 9 bases in between. DNA for the CDR3: TGTGCCAGCAGCCCGGACACCTATGGCTACACCTTC. This sequence encodes CASSPDTYGYTF.

On this clonotype: Compared with germline, one end of the junction differs, possibly owing to a read error. V is TRBV7-9 and J is TRBJ1-1; a weak D match, TRBD1 (5 bases). Per germline, CDR1 SEHNR and CDR2 FQNEAQ (reference sequence). CDR3 length equals 13 residues. CDR3 nucleotides: TGTGCCAGCAGCTCCCCAGGGAACACTGAAACTTTCTTT. The encoded protein is CASSSPGNTETFF.

This clonotype was detected many times. The chain combines TRBV28 with TRBJ2-6; 7 bases are shared with TRBD1. Germline V gene sequence: CDR1 MDHEN, CDR2 SYDVKM. The CDR3 contains 16 residues. Trimming took 5 bases from V and 3 from J; bases not matched to a gene: 7. This chain's CDR3 is CASSPATGDGANVLTF. DNA of the CDR3: TGTGCCAGCAGTCCTGCCACAGGGGATGGGGCCAACGTCCTGACTTTC.

This clonotype has at least ten counts. In DNA form, the CDR3 reads TGTGCCAGCTCACCACCCTCCTACAATGAGCAGTTCTTC. Its translation: CASSPPSYNEQFF. The chain is built from TRBV18 and TRBJ2-1; D gene ambiguous. The V end was cut by 0 bases, the J end by 0 bases, with 0 bases between. The CDR3 loop spans 13 amino acids. CDR1 and CDR2 (germline): KGHSH, LQKENI.

This clonotype was recorded at least ten times. The chain employs TRBV18 and TRBJ1-3, with D possibly being TRBD1 (5 bases). Germline V gene data show CDR1 as KGHSH and CDR2 as LQKENI. The CDR3 is 14 residues long. V was trimmed by 3 bases and J by 4 bases, leaving 10 bases between them. CDR3 sequence reads: CASSPTRDGNTIYF. CDR3 DNA sequence: TGTGCCAGCTCACCGACCAGGGACGGAAACACCATATATTTT. The variable domain in full, with the rest retrieved from reference TRBV18 and TRBJ1-3, is NAGVMQNPRHLVRRRGQEARLRCSPMKGHSHVYWYRQLPEEGLKFMVYLQKENIIDESGMPKERFSAEFPKEGPSILRIQQVVRGDSAAYFCASSPTRDGNTIYFGEGSWLTVV.

This clonotype was counted at least ten times. The gene calls are TRBV20-1 and TRBJ1-5, with D maybe TRBD1 (6 bases). Germline loops: CDR1 DFQATT, CDR2 SNEGSKA (reference sequence). V lost 4 bases and J lost 5, with 15 bases in between. This CDR3 is built from 14 residues. This CDR3 reads CSAKNAGVDQPQHF. CDR3 DNA sequence: TGCAGTGCTAAAAATGCAGGGGTGGATCAGCCCCAGCATTTT.

This clonotype was detected a few times. The chain joins TRBV4-3 to TRBJ1-5, with D tentatively TRBD1 (5 bases). Germline lookup yields CDR1 LGHNA and CDR2 YSLEER. CDR3 length: 17 residues. V dropped 1 base and J dropped 0 bases, with 13 bases sitting between them. CDR3 residues: CASSQGGGENSNQPQHF. The DNA for the CDR3 is TGCGCCAGCAGCCAAGGGGGCGGGGAAAATAGCAATCAGCCCCAGCATTTT.

The chain has TRBV20-1 and TRBJ1-5; 7 nucleotides match TRBD1. V lost 3 bases to trimming and J lost 0 bases; unmatched junction nucleotides: 11. The CDR3 consists of 17 residues. In germline, CDR1 is DFQATT, CDR2 SNEGSKA (reference sequence). The CDR3 DNA is TGCAGTGCTAGGGACCCCGGCAGGGGGTTTAGCAATCAGCCCCAGCATTTT. Translating it yields CSARDPGRGFSNQPQHF.

The table lists this clonotype with many counts. The chain uses TRBV4-2 and TRBJ2-7; D is perhaps TRBD1 (6 bases). Trimming stripped 5 bases from V and 0 bases from J, with 14 bases between. The CDR3 covers 15 residues. Germline CDR1 reads LGHNA; CDR2 reads YNFKEQ. CDR3 region: CASSSQPDSSYEQYF. The CDR3 DNA reads TGTGCCAGCAGCTCGCAACCGGACAGCTCCTACGAGCAGTACTTC.

The V gene is TRBV5-1, the J gene TRBJ1-2; D possibly corresponds to TRBD1 (6 bases). CDR1 SGHRS and CDR2 YFSETQ come from the germline V gene. This CDR3 spans 15 amino acids. V was shortened by 9 bases and J by 1 base, with 19 bases between the two germline ends. In DNA, the CDR3 is TGCGCCACCTCGGACAGTGGAGTCCTTAACTATGGCTACACCTTC. Its translation: CATSDSGVLNYGYTF.

The CDR3 coding sequence is TGCAGTGTCCTGACTGCGAAGGAGACCCAGTACTTC. Protein: CSVLTAKETQYF. The genes are TRBV20-1 and TRBJ2-5; the D is unclear. Germline V gene sequence: CDR1 DFQATT, CDR2 SNEGSKA (reference sequence). The CDR3 extends over 12 amino acids. V was clipped by 7 bases and J by 5 bases, with 14 bases between them.

This clonotype was counted at least ten times. This rearrangement joins TRBV28 to TRBJ2-7; D possibly corresponds to TRBD1 (6 bases). This CDR3 is 13 amino acids long. Germline V gives CDR1 MDHEN, CDR2 SYDVKM. Trimming took off 2 bases at V and 6 bases at J, with 11 bases between the two ends. The CDR3 DNA reads TGTGCCAGCAGTTTAGGGCAGGGGTTCGAGCAGTACTTC. Its protein is CASSLGQGFEQYF.

This clonotype has a count of ten or more. The chain links TRBV28 to TRBJ2-6; D gene unclear. The CDR3 is 14 residues long. Per the germline V gene, CDR1 is MDHEN and CDR2 is SYDVKM. V was trimmed by 10 bases and J by 1 base, leaving 11 bases between them. CDR3 loop: CATTNSSGANVLTF. The CDR3 nucleotides read TGTGCCACTACGAACTCATCTGGGGCCAACGTCCTGACTTTC.

The gene calls are TRBV19 and TRBJ1-1; D call uncertain. CDR3 length equals 13 residues. Trimming removed 4 bases from V and 3 bases from J, with 9 bases in between. Per germline, CDR1 LNHDA and CDR2 SQIVND (reference sequence). The CDR3 sequence is CASSTDGYTEAFF. In DNA form, the CDR3 reads TGTGCCAGTAGTACGGACGGGTACACTGAAGCTTTCTTT.

This clonotype has ten or more counts. The chain carries TRBV4-2 and TRBJ2-5; D is perhaps TRBD2 (6 bases). CDR3 length equals 13 residues. V was cut by 4 bases and J by 3 bases, with 9 bases left in between. Germline CDR1 and CDR2: LGHNA and YNFKEQ. The CDR3 DNA sequence: TGTGCCAGCAGCCCGTCGGGGGAAGAGACCCAGTACTTC. This gives the protein CASSPSGEETQYF.

The rearrangement joins TRBV6-1 to TRBJ2-3, with D tentatively TRBD1 (6 bases). V shed 5 bases and J shed 0 bases, with 24 bases lying between them. This CDR3 region has 19 residues. Germline loops: CDR1 MNHNS, CDR2 SASEGT. The CDR3 is CASSPKAFFGGPSTDTQYF. DNA for the CDR3: TGTGCCAGCAGTCCGAAGGCGTTTTTTGGGGGCCCGAGCACAGATACGCAGTATTTT.

This clonotype was found once. This may be a read error, as it is one base from a much larger clone. The chain recombines TRBV10-1 with TRBJ2-1; D call uncertain. The J call may be wrong; the DNA end is better matched by TRBJ2-3. The V gene's germline CDR1 is WNHNN and CDR2 SYGVQD (reference sequence). The CDR3 has 13 residues. DNA of the CDR3: TGCGTCAGCAGTGAGTCACCAGGCAGTACGCAGTATTTT. It yields the protein CVSSESPGSTQYF.